These T cell receptor beta chains were read from a single sample in a study of cytomegalovirus exposure and HLA in healthy donors. Assay used: immunoSEQ multiplex PCR; TCRdb lists only in-frame clones, some missing. The table lists approximately 100,000 clones, 60% to 85% of them singletons, with approximately 5.1% in the top ten. Sequences were obtained from PBMCs. The receptors come from a female donor in good health and CMV-seropositive. Each CDR3 is given with its conserved first and last residue. Fields, in order: CDR3 protein, CDR3 DNA, clone size, D gene, V gene, J gene. The D gene is left open where the match is weak. For some rows the clone size is stated as once, few or many, or as a class when expanded; others skip it.

CDR3 protein: CASSLRRSGVNNEQFF
CDR3 DNA: TGTGCCAGCAGCTTAAGGCGTAGCGGGGTAAACAATGAGCAGTTCTTC
clone size: .
D gene: TRBD2
V gene: TRBV11-2
J gene: TRBJ2-1

CDR3 protein: CASSPLSAGPGELFF
CDR3 DNA: TGTGCCAGCTCACCACTTAGCGCAGGACCCGGGGAGCTGTTTTTT
clone size: .
D gene: .
V gene: TRBV18
J gene: TRBJ2-2

CDR3 protein: CASSEINGNQPQHF
CDR3 DNA: TGCGCCAGCAGTGAGATTAACGGCAATCAGCCCCAGCATTTT
clone size: .
D gene: .
V gene: TRBV5-1
J gene: TRBJ1-5

CDR3 protein: CASSKTGSWVGYEQYF
CDR3 DNA: TGTGCCAGCAGTAAGACAGGGAGCTGGGTTGGCTACGAGCAGTACTTC
clone size: .
D gene: TRBD1
V gene: TRBV27
J gene: TRBJ2-7

CDR3 protein: CASSLWGDTEAFF
CDR3 DNA: TGCGCCAGCAGCCTCTGGGGGGACACTGAAGCTTTCTTT
clone size: once
D gene: .
V gene: TRBV5-1
J gene: TRBJ1-1

CDR3 protein: CAWSPTDSNSYNEQFF
CDR3 DNA: TGTGCCTGGAGTCCAACCGACAGTAACTCCTACAATGAGCAGTTCTTC
clone size: few
D gene: .
V gene: TRBV30
J gene: TRBJ2-1

CDR3 protein: CASSLMRGETQYF
CDR3 DNA: TGCGCCAGCAGCTTGATGCGGGGAGAGACCCAGTACTTC
clone size: .
D gene: .
V gene: TRBV5-1
J gene: TRBJ2-5

CDR3 protein: CASSLERGNEKLFF
CDR3 DNA: TGCGCCAGCAGCTTGGAAAGGGGAAATGAAAAACTGTTTTTT
clone size: .
D gene: .
V gene: TRBV5-1
J gene: TRBJ1-4

CDR3 protein: CAWSGGRGVEAFF
CDR3 DNA: TGTGCCTGGAGTGGAGGCAGGGGGGTAGAAGCTTTCTTT
clone size: .
D gene: TRBD1
V gene: TRBV30
J gene: TRBJ1-1

CDR3 protein: CASSLTGRLSYEQYF
CDR3 DNA: TGTGCCAGCAGTCTAACAGGGCGCCTTTCCTACGAGCAGTACTTC
clone size: .
D gene: .
V gene: TRBV2
J gene: TRBJ2-7

CDR3 protein: CASSGYTGVEQYF
CDR3 DNA: TGTGCCAGCAGTGGATATACAGGGGTGGAGCAGTACTTC
clone size: .
D gene: TRBD1
V gene: TRBV27
J gene: TRBJ2-7

CDR3 protein: CSARHARGPAKNIQYF
CDR3 DNA: TGCAGCGCTCGCCACGCCAGGGGGCCTGCCAAAAACATTCAGTACTTC
clone size: .
D gene: TRBD1
V gene: TRBV29-1
J gene: TRBJ2-4

CDR3 protein: CASSMRTGIAGGYTF
CDR3 DNA: TGTGCCAGTAGTATGAGGACAGGGATAGCTGGGGGCTACACCTTC
clone size: .
D gene: TRBD1
V gene: TRBV19
J gene: TRBJ1-2

CDR3 protein: CASGLPTSGSYNEQFF
CDR3 DNA: TGTGCTAGTGGTTTGCCCACTAGCGGGAGCTACAATGAGCAGTTCTTC
clone size: .
D gene: TRBD2
V gene: TRBV12-5
J gene: TRBJ2-1

CDR3 protein: CASSLRTGYTHEKLFF
CDR3 DNA: TGTGCCAGCAGCTTGCGGACAGGTTATACCCATGAAAAACTGTTTTTT
clone size: .
D gene: TRBD1
V gene: TRBV5-4
J gene: TRBJ1-4

CDR3 protein: CAWSNRGYNEQFF
CDR3 DNA: TGTGCCTGGAGTAACCGCGGCTACAATGAGCAGTTCTTC
clone size: .
D gene: .
V gene: TRBV30
J gene: TRBJ2-1

CDR3 protein: CASSPGTSGSYEQYF
CDR3 DNA: TGTGCCAGCAGTCCGGGGACTAGCGGGAGCTACGAGCAGTACTTC
clone size: once
D gene: TRBD2
V gene: TRBV28
J gene: TRBJ2-7

CDR3 protein: CASSLQGADGYGYTF
CDR3 DNA: TGTGCCAGCAGCTTACAGGGGGCGGATGGCTATGGCTACACCTTC
clone size: .
D gene: TRBD1
V gene: TRBV6-1
J gene: TRBJ1-2

CDR3 protein: CASSNTGVQPQHF
CDR3 DNA: TGTGCCAGCAGCAATACAGGGGTTCAGCCCCAGCATTTT
clone size: .
D gene: TRBD1
V gene: TRBV27
J gene: TRBJ1-5

CDR3 protein: CASSSRGLREQYF
CDR3 DNA: TGTGCCAGCAGTTCCAGGGGTTTGAGGGAGCAGTACTTC
clone size: .
D gene: .
V gene: TRBV27
J gene: TRBJ2-7

CDR3 protein: CASSAPTAMNTEAFF
CDR3 DNA: TGTGCCAGCAGTGCACCGACAGCGATGAACACTGAAGCTTTCTTT
clone size: .
D gene: .
V gene: TRBV28
J gene: TRBJ1-1

CDR3 protein: CASTSGGAETQYF
CDR3 DNA: TGTGCCTCAACATCGGGGGGGGCGGAGACCCAGTACTTC
clone size: .
D gene: TRBD2
V gene: TRBV6-1
J gene: TRBJ2-5

CDR3 protein: CASSESGGGGDTYGYTF
CDR3 DNA: TGCGCCAGCAGTGAGTCGGGCGGAGGAGGGGATACCTATGGCTACACCTTC
clone size: .
D gene: .
V gene: TRBV10-1
J gene: TRBJ1-2

CDR3 protein: CASLSSTDTQYF
CDR3 DNA: TGCGCCAGCCTCAGTAGCACAGATACGCAGTATTTT
clone size: .
D gene: .
V gene: TRBV5-1
J gene: TRBJ2-3

CDR3 protein: CASSQEGQGRGYTF
CDR3 DNA: TGTGCCAGCAGCCAAGAGGGCCAGGGGCGTGGCTACACCTTC
clone size: .
D gene: .
V gene: TRBV4-2
J gene: TRBJ1-2

CDR3 protein: CASSSSRVNTEAFF
CDR3 DNA: TGTGCCAGCAGCTCCTCCCGGGTGAACACTGAAGCTTTCTTT
clone size: once
D gene: .
V gene: TRBV7-9
J gene: TRBJ1-1

CDR3 protein: CASRLLGETGRRGAVF
CDR3 DNA: TGTGCAAGTCGCTTACTAGGCGAGACAGGGCGCCGGGGAGCTGTTTTT
clone size: .
D gene: .
V gene: TRBV12-2
J gene: TRBJ2-2

CDR3 protein: CASSSTGRGSGYGYTF
CDR3 DNA: TGTGCCAGCAGTTCGACAGGTCGGGGATCTGGGTATGGCTACACCTTC
clone size: .
D gene: .
V gene: TRBV28
J gene: TRBJ1-2

CDR3 protein: CASTPGDRAYEQYF
CDR3 DNA: TGTGCCAGCACCCCGGGGGACAGGGCCTACGAGCAGTACTTC
clone size: .
D gene: TRBD1
V gene: TRBV6-6
J gene: TRBJ2-7

CDR3 protein: CASSLAGQSTEAFF
CDR3 DNA: TGTGCCAGCAGCTTAGCGGGACAGAGCACTGAAGCTTTCTTT
clone size: few
D gene: TRBD1
V gene: TRBV7-9
J gene: TRBJ1-1

CDR3 protein: CASSSISGINEQFF
CDR3 DNA: TGCGCCAGCAGCTCGATATCAGGAATCAATGAGCAGTTCTTC
clone size: .
D gene: .
V gene: TRBV5-1
J gene: TRBJ2-1

CDR3 protein: CASSMGGYSYEQYF
CDR3 DNA: TGTGCCAGCAGTATGGGGGGGTACTCCTACGAGCAGTACTTC
clone size: .
D gene: TRBD2
V gene: TRBV6-5
J gene: TRBJ2-7

CDR3 protein: CASSPTTGYRTEAFF
CDR3 DNA: TGTGCCAGCTCACCGACGACAGGGTACCGCACTGAAGCTTTCTTT
clone size: .
D gene: TRBD1
V gene: TRBV18
J gene: TRBJ1-1

CDR3 protein: CASSWVGTPNNEQFF
CDR3 DNA: TGTGCCAGCAGCTGGGTAGGGACTCCTAACAATGAGCAGTTCTTC
clone size: few
D gene: .
V gene: TRBV11-2
J gene: TRBJ2-1

CDR3 protein: CASSLQGATNEKLFF
CDR3 DNA: TGTGCCAGCAGCTTGCAGGGGGCTACTAATGAAAAACTGTTTTTT
clone size: .
D gene: TRBD1
V gene: TRBV9
J gene: TRBJ1-4

CDR3 protein: CAISEGGQIYGYTF
CDR3 DNA: TGTGCCATCAGTGAGGGTGGACAAATCTATGGCTACACCTTC
clone size: .
D gene: .
V gene: TRBV10-3
J gene: TRBJ1-2

CDR3 protein: CAISSQGYEQFF
CDR3 DNA: TGTGCCATCAGTTCACAGGGCTATGAGCAGTTCTTC
clone size: .
D gene: .
V gene: TRBV10-3
J gene: TRBJ2-1

CDR3 protein: CASRGQGNYEQYF
CDR3 DNA: TGTGCCAGCAGAGGACAGGGTAATTACGAGCAGTACTTC
clone size: .
D gene: TRBD1
V gene: TRBV25-1
J gene: TRBJ2-7

CDR3 protein: CASSKVGTGANTEAFF
CDR3 DNA: .
clone size: .
D gene: .
V gene: TRBV21-1
J gene: TRBJ1-1

CDR3 protein: CASSPRQGRAGDTQYF
CDR3 DNA: TGCGCCAGCAGCCCCCGACAGGGGAGAGCAGGAGATACGCAGTATTTT
clone size: .
D gene: TRBD1
V gene: TRBV5-1
J gene: TRBJ2-3

CDR3 protein: CASSDQNRVNTEAFF
CDR3 DNA: TGCGCCAGCAGTGATCAGAACAGGGTGAACACTGAAGCTTTCTTT
clone size: .
D gene: .
V gene: TRBV10-1
J gene: TRBJ1-1

CDR3 protein: CASSVGGGANTGELFF
CDR3 DNA: TGTGCCAGCAGCGTAGGAGGGGGTGCGAACACCGGGGAGCTGTTTTTT
clone size: .
D gene: .
V gene: TRBV9
J gene: TRBJ2-2

CDR3 protein: CAWSKQGGTEAFF
CDR3 DNA: TGTGCCTGGAGCAAACAGGGGGGCACTGAAGCTTTCTTT
clone size: .
D gene: TRBD1
V gene: TRBV30
J gene: TRBJ1-1

CDR3 protein: CASSQDPQGSDEQYF
CDR3 DNA: TGCGCCAGCAGCCAAGATCCACAGGGCTCAGACGAGCAGTACTTC
clone size: .
D gene: .
V gene: TRBV4-1
J gene: TRBJ2-7

CDR3 protein: CASSQADRGLTDTQYF
CDR3 DNA: TGTGCCAGCAGCCAGGCAGACAGGGGGCTCACAGATACGCAGTATTTT
clone size: .
D gene: TRBD1
V gene: TRBV4-2
J gene: TRBJ2-3

CDR3 protein: CSAWGEDGYTF
CDR3 DNA: TGCAGTGCTTGGGGGGAGGATGGCTACACCTTC
clone size: .
D gene: .
V gene: TRBV20-1
J gene: TRBJ1-2

CDR3 protein: CASSYRSGGDYYEQYF
CDR3 DNA: TGTGCCAGCAGTTACCGTTCCGGGGGGGACTACTACGAGCAGTACTTC
clone size: .
D gene: TRBD2
V gene: TRBV6-5
J gene: TRBJ2-7

CDR3 protein: CASSLGGVSTEAFF
CDR3 DNA: TGTGCCAGCAGCTTAGGGGGGGTCAGCACTGAAGCTTTCTTT
clone size: .
D gene: .
V gene: TRBV7-2
J gene: TRBJ1-1

CDR3 protein: CAWSIDRGNGNTIYF
CDR3 DNA: TGTGCCTGGAGTATTGACAGGGGGAATGGAAACACCATATATTTT
clone size: .
D gene: TRBD1
V gene: TRBV30
J gene: TRBJ1-3

CDR3 protein: CASSQAISNYGYTF
CDR3 DNA: TGTGCCAGTAGTCAAGCTATTTCTAACTATGGCTACACCTTC
clone size: .
D gene: .
V gene: TRBV6-5
J gene: TRBJ1-2

CDR3 protein: CASSPRGGGNTEAFF
CDR3 DNA: TGTGCCAGCAGCCCCCGCGGGGGTGGGAACACTGAAGCTTTCTTT
clone size: .
D gene: .
V gene: TRBV13
J gene: TRBJ1-1